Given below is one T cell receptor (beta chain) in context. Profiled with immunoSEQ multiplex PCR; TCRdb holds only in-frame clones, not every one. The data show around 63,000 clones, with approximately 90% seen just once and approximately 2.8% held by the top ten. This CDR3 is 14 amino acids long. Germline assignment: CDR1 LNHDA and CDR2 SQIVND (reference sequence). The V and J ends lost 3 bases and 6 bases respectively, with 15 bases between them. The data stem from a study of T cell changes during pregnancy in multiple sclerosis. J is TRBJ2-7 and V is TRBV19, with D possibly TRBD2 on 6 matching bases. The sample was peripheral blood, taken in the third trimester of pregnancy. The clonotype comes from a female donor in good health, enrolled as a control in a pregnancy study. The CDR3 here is CASSIAAGKGEQYF. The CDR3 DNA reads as TGTGCCAGTAGTATTGCGGCGGGAAAGGGCGAGCAGTACTTC.